Below, 10 T cell receptor beta chains from the same sample are listed, as sequenced in a study of cytomegalovirus exposure and HLA in healthy donors. PCR employed 60 Vbeta and 13 Jbeta primers. Profiling relied on immunoSEQ multiplex PCR, and the TCRdb table lists in-frame clones only, not all of them. The table lists about 190,000 clones, 81% of them singletons, with about 3.8% in the top ten. The material sequenced was PBMCs. These receptors all stem from a middle-aged man in good health and CMV-seronegative.

The chain uses TRBV6-1 and TRBJ1-5, with 10 bases that match TRBD1. The junction had 2 bases not matched to a gene; V was cut back by 7 bases and J by 5 bases. The germline gives CDR1 MNHNS, CDR2 SASEGT. CDR3 length: 13 residues. The CDR3 loop is CASTGQGDQPQHF. CDR3 bases: TGTGCCAGCACAGGACAGGGGGATCAGCCCCAGCATTTT.

V gene TRBV5-6 combines with J gene TRBJ2-1; tentative D call: TRBD1 (6 bases). CDR3 size: 18 residues. Trimming pared 2 bases from V and 0 bases from J, leaving 18 bases between. CDR1 is SGHDT, CDR2 YYEEEE, per germline. This CDR3 is CASSFLQGLVTSYNEQFF. As DNA, the CDR3 is TGTGCCAGCAGCTTTTTACAGGGCCTTGTGACCTCCTACAATGAGCAGTTCTTC.

This clone was observed a handful of times. The chain links TRBV7-9 to TRBJ2-1; no clear D. The CDR3 length is 12 residues. V lost 5 bases to trimming and J lost 8 bases, with 10 bases between them. Germline CDR1 reads SEHNR; CDR2 reads FQNEAQ (reference sequence). The CDR3 loop reads CASSPSVDEQFF. The CDR3 region has the DNA TGTGCCAGCAGCCCGAGCGTGGATGAGCAGTTCTTC.

The genes are TRBV4-2 and TRBJ2-3, with 7 bases identical to TRBD2. Germline lookup yields CDR1 LGHNA and CDR2 YNFKEQ. V was pared by 0 bases and J by 2 bases, with 5 bases of the junction left unmatched. The CDR3 covers 16 residues. CDR3 loop: CASSQDPGTITDTQYF. In nucleotides, the CDR3 is TGTGCCAGCAGCCAAGATCCCGGGACTATCACAGATACGCAGTATTTT.

The chain recombines TRBV5-1 with TRBJ1-1; 11 positions match TRBD1. Germline values: CDR1 SGHRS, CDR2 YFSETQ. This CDR3 is 17 amino acids long. V gave up 3 bases and J gave up 5 bases; unmatched junction bases: 12. DNA for the CDR3: TGCGCCAGCAGCTCGACGCGGACAGGGGGCCGGGGGACTGAAGCTTTCTTT. This encodes CASSSTRTGGRGTEAFF.

The chain couples TRBV12-5 to TRBJ2-7, with 7 bases identical to TRBD2. The J segment lost 5 bases and the V segment lost 1 base, leaving 8 bases of the junction unmatched. Germline lookup yields CDR1 LGHNT and CDR2 FRNRAP. The CDR3 extends over 15 amino acids. CDR3 nucleotide sequence: TGTGCTAGTGGTTTGGAAGCGGGGCCTCCTCACGAGCAGTACTTC. Amino acids: CASGLEAGPPHEQYF.

This rearrangement joins TRBV4-2 to TRBJ2-3, with 9 bases fitting TRBD2. The CDR3 covers 17 residues. With 0 bases clipped from V and 7 bases from J, the junction kept 11 bases outside the gene matches. Looked up from germline, CDR1 is LGHNA and CDR2 is YNFKEQ. The CDR3 spells CASSQDWGGGVTNTQYF. The CDR3 DNA reads as TGTGCCAGCAGCCAAGATTGGGGCGGGGGGGTCACGAATACGCAGTATTTT.

J is TRBJ2-5 and V is TRBV29-1; 7 bases agree with TRBD2. This CDR3 is built from 17 residues. Per germline, CDR1 SQVTM and CDR2 ANQGSEA. J lost 3 bases, V lost 0 bases, and 13 bases had no gene match. The CDR3 region is CSVEDGLAGIQEETQYF. The DNA for the CDR3 is TGCAGCGTTGAAGACGGGTTAGCGGGTATTCAGGAAGAGACCCAGTACTTC.

The V gene is TRBV9, the J gene TRBJ2-2; D uncertain. Germline assignment: CDR1 SGDLS and CDR2 YYNGEE. V lost 4 bases and J lost 0, with 13 bases in between. The CDR3 spans 16 residues. This CDR3 reads CASSPQTTANTGELFF. The CDR3 bases are TGTGCCAGCAGCCCCCAAACCACGGCGAACACCGGGGAGCTGTTTTTT.

This clone has just one count. The rearrangement uses TRBV2 and TRBJ2-7, with 7 bases aligning to TRBD1. Germline-derived CDR1 and CDR2 are SNHLY and FYNNEI. This CDR3 has 16 residues. V shed 6 bases, J shed 2 bases, and the junction held 13 bases outside the gene matches. The CDR3 DNA sequence: TGTGCCAGCAGCGAACCCTACCGGGACAGTCCCTACGAGCAGTACTTC. It specifies CASSEPYRDSPYEQYF.